Each of the 9 T cell receptor beta chains below was sequenced from the same sample in a study of T cells expressing NK-cell markers. From the 5' RACE reads, TCRdb lists one entry per CDR3 protein and no DNA. The specimen's table records about 550,000 distinct CDR3 sequences. The specimen was blood T cells: a sorted CD56 or NKG2C T cell subset, CD4+ or CD8+ T cells, or bulk PBMC T cells (not recorded which). The receptors here all came from a man aged 18-30 years in good health.

The rearrangement joins TRBV30 to TRBJ2-2; TCRdb proposes TRBD2, but this gene call is untestable without DNA. Germline CDR1 is GTSNPN and CDR2 is SVGIG (reference sequence). The CDR3 runs 18 residues. The CDR3 loop reads CAWSLMAGGPKNTGELFF.

The CDR3 sequence is CASSITGRDTGELFF. The V call is TRBV5-1, the J call TRBJ2-2; TCRdb calls TRBD2, which cannot be checked without DNA. Per the germline V gene, CDR1 is SGHRS and CDR2 is YFSETQ. The CDR3 totals 15 residues.

The chain uses TRBV29-1 and TRBJ2-1; TCRdb proposes TRBD2, but this gene call is untestable without DNA. The CDR3 spans 14 residues. Germline V gene sequence: CDR1 SQVTM, CDR2 ANQGSEA. The CDR3 loop reads CSAAAGVFYNEQFF.

V gene TRBV11-1 combines with J gene TRBJ2-4; TCRdb lists TRBD1, though no DNA is available to test this call. Germline lookup yields CDR1 SGHAT and CDR2 FQDESV (reference sequence). The CDR3 length is 18 residues. CDR3 sequence: CASSLQGAVSESKNIQYF.

The rearrangement links TRBV7-9 to TRBJ2-1; the D gene TCRdb calls, TRBD1, cannot be checked with no DNA. The CDR3 has 17 amino acids. The germline gives CDR1 SEHNR, CDR2 FQNEAQ (reference sequence). CDR3 region: CASSRRTGAGAYNEQFF.

The J gene is TRBJ1-5, the V gene TRBV12-3 or TRBV12-4; TCRdb lists TRBD1, though no DNA is available to test this call. The CDR3 sequence is 14 residues long. CDR3: CASRGGVENQPQHF.

This chain connects TRBV12-3 or TRBV12-4 to TRBJ2-7; absent DNA, TCRdb's TRBD2 call cannot be checked. The CDR3 sequence is 15 residues long. The CDR3 here is CASSSGSGASYEQYF.

The chain carries TRBV20-1 and TRBJ1-5; TCRdb selects TRBD1, and the lack of DNA leaves this call unchecked. The CDR3 spans 16 residues. CDR1 and CDR2 from the germline V gene are DFQATT and SNEGSKA (reference sequence). The CDR3 reads CSARGQGATGNQPQHF.

V usage is TRBV27 and J usage is TRBJ1-6. Germline V gene lookup returns CDR1 MNHEY and CDR2 SMNVEV (reference sequence). CDR3 size: 16 residues. The CDR3 spells CASSLVQAVPNSPLHF.